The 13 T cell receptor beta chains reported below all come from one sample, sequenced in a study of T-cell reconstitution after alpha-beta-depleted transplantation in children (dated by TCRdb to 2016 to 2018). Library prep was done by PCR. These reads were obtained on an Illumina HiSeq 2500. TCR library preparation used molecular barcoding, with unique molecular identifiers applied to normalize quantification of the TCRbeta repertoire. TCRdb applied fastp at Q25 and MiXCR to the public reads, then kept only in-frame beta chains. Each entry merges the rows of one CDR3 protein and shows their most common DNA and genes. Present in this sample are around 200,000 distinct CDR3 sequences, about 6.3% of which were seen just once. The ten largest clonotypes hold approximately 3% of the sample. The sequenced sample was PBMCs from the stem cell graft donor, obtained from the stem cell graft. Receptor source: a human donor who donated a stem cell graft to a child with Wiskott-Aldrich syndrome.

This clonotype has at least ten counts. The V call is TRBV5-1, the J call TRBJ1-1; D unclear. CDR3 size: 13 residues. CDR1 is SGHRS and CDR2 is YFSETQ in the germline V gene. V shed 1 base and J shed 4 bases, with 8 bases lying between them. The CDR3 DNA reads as TGCGCCAGCAGCTTGCAAGGATTCACTGAAGCTTTCTTT. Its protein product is CASSLQGFTEAFF.

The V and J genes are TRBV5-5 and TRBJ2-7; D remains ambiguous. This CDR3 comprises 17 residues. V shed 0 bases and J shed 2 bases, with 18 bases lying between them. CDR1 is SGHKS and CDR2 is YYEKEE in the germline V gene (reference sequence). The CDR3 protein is CASSLEDPSNDPYEQYF. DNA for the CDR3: TGTGCCAGCAGCTTGGAAGACCCGAGTAATGACCCCTACGAGCAGTACTTC.

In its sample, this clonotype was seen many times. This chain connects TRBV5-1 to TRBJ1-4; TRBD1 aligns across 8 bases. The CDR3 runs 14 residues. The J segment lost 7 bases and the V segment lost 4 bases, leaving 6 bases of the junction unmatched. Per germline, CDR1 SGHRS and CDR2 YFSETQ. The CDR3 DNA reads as TGCGCCAGCAGCCCGGGGACAGGATTTGAAAAACTGTTTTTT. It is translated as CASSPGTGFEKLFF.

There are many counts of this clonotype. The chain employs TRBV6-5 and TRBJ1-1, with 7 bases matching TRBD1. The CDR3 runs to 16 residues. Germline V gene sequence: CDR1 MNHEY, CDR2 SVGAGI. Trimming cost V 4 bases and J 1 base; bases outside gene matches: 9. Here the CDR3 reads CASSFLFGTENTEAFF. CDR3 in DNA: TGTGCCAGCAGTTTTCTATTCGGGACAGAGAACACTGAAGCTTTCTTT.

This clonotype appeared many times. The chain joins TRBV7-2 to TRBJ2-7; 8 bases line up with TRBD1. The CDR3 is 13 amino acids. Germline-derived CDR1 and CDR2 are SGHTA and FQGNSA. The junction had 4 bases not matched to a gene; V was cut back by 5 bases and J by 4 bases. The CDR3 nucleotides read TGTGCCAGCAGCACAAGGACAGGGTACGAGCAGTACTTC. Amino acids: CASSTRTGYEQYF.

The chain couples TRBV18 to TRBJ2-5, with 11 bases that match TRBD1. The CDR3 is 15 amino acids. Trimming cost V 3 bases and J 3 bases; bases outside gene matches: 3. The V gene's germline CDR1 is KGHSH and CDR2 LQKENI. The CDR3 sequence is CASSPWTGGEETQYF. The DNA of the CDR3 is TGTGCCAGCTCACCCTGGACAGGGGGCGAAGAGACCCAGTACTTC. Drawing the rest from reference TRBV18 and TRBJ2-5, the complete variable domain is NAGVMQNPRHLVRRRGQEARLRCSPMKGHSHVYWYRQLPEEGLKFMVYLQKENIIDESGMPKERFSAEFPKEGPSILRIQQVVRGDSAAYFCASSPWTGGEETQYFGPGTRLLVL.

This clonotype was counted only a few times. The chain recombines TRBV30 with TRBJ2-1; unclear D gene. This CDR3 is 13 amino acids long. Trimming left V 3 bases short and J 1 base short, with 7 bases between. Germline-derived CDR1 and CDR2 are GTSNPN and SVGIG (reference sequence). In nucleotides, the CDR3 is TGTGCCTGGAGCCAGGATTCCTACAATGAGCAGTTCTTC. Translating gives CAWSQDSYNEQFF. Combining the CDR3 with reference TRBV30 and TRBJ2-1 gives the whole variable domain SQTIHQWPATLVQPVGSPLSLECTVEGTSNPNLYWYRQAAGRGLQLLFYSVGIGQISSEVPQNLSASRPQDRQFILSSKKLLLSDSGFYLCAWSQDSYNEQFFGPGTRLTVL.

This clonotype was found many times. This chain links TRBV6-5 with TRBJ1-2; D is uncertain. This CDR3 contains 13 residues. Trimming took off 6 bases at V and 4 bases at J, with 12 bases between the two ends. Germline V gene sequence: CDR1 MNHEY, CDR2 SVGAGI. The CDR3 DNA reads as TGTGCCAGCAGCGTAACCCAGGTCTATGGCTACACCTTC. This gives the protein CASSVTQVYGYTF.

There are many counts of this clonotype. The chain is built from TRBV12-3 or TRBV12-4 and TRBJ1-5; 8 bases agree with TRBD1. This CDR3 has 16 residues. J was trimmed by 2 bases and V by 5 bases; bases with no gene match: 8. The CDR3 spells CASSPGTGLRNQPQHF. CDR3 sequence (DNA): TGTGCCAGCAGTCCTGGGACAGGTCTGCGCAATCAGCCCCAGCATTTT.

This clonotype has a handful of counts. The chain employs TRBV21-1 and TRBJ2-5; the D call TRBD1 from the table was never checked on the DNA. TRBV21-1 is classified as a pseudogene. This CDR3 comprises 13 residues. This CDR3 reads CASSVRDRRTQYF. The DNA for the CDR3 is TGTGCCAGCAGCGTCCGGGACAGGAGGACCCAGTACTTC.

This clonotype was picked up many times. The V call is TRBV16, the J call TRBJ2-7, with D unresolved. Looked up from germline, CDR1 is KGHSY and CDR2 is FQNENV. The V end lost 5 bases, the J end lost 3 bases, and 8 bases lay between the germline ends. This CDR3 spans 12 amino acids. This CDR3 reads CASSAQSYEQYF. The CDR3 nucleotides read TGTGCCAGCAGCGCACAGAGCTACGAGCAGTACTTC.

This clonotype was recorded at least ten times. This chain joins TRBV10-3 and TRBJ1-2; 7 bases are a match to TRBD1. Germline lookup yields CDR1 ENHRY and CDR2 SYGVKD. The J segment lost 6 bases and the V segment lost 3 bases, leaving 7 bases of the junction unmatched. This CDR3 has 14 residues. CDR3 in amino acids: CAISDLDRDHGYTF. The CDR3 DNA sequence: TGTGCCATCAGTGACCTAGACAGGGATCATGGCTACACCTTC.

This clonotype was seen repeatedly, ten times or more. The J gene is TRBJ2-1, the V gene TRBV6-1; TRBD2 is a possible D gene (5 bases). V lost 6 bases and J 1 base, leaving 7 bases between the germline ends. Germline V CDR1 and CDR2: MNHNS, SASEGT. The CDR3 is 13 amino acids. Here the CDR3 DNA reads TGTGCCAGCAGAGCGGAATCCTACAATGAGCAGTTCTTC. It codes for CASRAESYNEQFF.